The 6 T cell receptor beta chains in this list originate from one sample, sequenced in a study of shared clonotypes between healthy human individuals. Only in-frame clones appear in the TCRdb table, and some are missing; sequencing was by immunoSEQ multiplex PCR. This sample carries over 400,000 clones, about 84% of them seen once, and the ten largest clones take about 13%. Sequences were obtained from PBMCs. These TCRs come from a woman aged 40 to 49 in good health. Some clones in this sample may be carry-over from other donors' samples.

V usage is TRBV28 and J usage is TRBJ2-7, with 16 bases aligning to TRBD2. Germline V gene data show CDR1 as MDHEN and CDR2 as SYDVKM. This CDR3 spans 17 amino acids. J gave up 6 bases and V 6 bases, and 11 bases lay outside the gene matches. CDR3 coding DNA: TGTGCCAGCAGCCTGGGGACTAGCGGGAGGGGATCCCTCGAGCAGTACTTC. It encodes CASSLGTSGRGSLEQYF.

This chain uses TRBV30 with TRBJ2-6; D uncertain. Germline CDR1 and CDR2: GTSNPN and SVGIG (reference sequence). CDR3 length: 13 amino acids. The germline V and J ends were trimmed by 3 bases and 0 bases, with 3 bases remaining between them. CDR3 DNA sequence: TGTGCCTGGAGGAGCTCTGGGGCCAACGTCCTGACTTTC. Amino acids: CAWRSSGANVLTF.

V usage is TRBV21-1 and J usage is TRBJ1-5; TRBD1, the D gene given by the table, was not confirmed from the DNA. TRBV21-1 is an annotated pseudogene. The CDR3 is 16 residues long. The CDR3 nucleotides read TGTGCCAGCCTACCTGGGAGACAGGGGAAAGGTAAGCCCCAGCATTTT. Translating gives CASLPGRQGKGKPQHF.

This sequence joins TRBV15 and TRBJ2-3; D call uncertain. This CDR3 comprises 13 residues. Germline V lookup: CDR1 LNHNV, CDR2 YYDKDF (reference sequence). V lost 11 bases, J lost 4 bases, and 16 bases lay in between. CDR3 in amino acids: CAAFGFWADTQYF. CDR3 DNA sequence: TGTGCCGCGTTCGGGTTCTGGGCAGATACGCAGTATTTT.

Notes on this clone: A far larger clone is just one base off, so this is likely a read error. The same CDR3 arises from other DNA sequences in this sample as well. CDR3 sequence (DNA): TGTGCCAGCAGCCCATCAACCGGGACTAGCGGGGAGACACAGTACTTC. This gives the protein CASSPSTGTSGETQYF. The rearrangement links TRBV4-2 to TRBJ2-5, with 13 bases that match TRBD2. Germline V lookup: CDR1 LGHNA, CDR2 YNFKEQ. CDR3 length: 16 amino acids.

The genes are TRBV7-2 and TRBJ1-1; 7 nucleotides agree with TRBD1. Trimming took 1 base from V and 4 from J; bases not matched to a gene: 3. Germline values: CDR1 SGHTA, CDR2 FQGNSA. CDR3 length equals 14 residues. In nucleotides, the CDR3 is TGTGCCAGCAGCTTAGTGAAGGGGGCCACTGAAGCTTTCTTT. It translates to CASSLVKGATEAFF.